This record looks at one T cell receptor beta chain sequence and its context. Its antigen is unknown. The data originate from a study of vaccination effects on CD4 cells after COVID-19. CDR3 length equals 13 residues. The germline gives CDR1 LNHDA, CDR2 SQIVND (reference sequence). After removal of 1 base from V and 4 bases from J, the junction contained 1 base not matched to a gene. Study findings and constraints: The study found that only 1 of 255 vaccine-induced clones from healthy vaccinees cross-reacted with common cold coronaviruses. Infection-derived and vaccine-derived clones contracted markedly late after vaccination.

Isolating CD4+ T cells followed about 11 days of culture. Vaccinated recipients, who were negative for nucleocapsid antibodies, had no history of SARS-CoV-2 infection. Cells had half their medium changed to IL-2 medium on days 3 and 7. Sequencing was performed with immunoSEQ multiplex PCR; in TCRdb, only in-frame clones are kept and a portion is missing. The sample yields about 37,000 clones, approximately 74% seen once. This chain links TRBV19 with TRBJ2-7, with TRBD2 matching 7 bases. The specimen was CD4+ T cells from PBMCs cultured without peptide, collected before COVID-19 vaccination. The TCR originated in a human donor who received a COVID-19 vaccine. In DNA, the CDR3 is TGTGCCAGTAGTATAGCGGGGGGTTACGAGCAGTACTTC. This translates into CASSIAGGYEQYF.